Listed below are T cell receptor beta chains from one sample, sequenced in a study of Ad26.COV2.S vaccination and SARS-CoV-2 variants. This table comes from immunoSEQ multiplex PCR, and its TCRdb copy is limited to in-frame clones, with some not included. The profile covers more than 350,000 clones, with 80% to 95% appearing a single time and less than 15% taken by the ten largest. Sequenced here: peripheral blood, sampled in a trial of Ad26.COV2.S vaccine versus placebo. The receptors stem from a person between 18 and 59 years old who received the Ad26.COV2.S COVID-19 vaccine or a placebo. Both conserved end residues are part of each CDR3. Fields, in order: J gene, V gene, clone size, CDR3 protein. The size entry is marked missing in some rows and otherwise reads once, few, many or a size class.

>TRBJ2-3|TRBV27|.
CASSLRPTSGKGDTQYF
>TRBJ2-1|TRBV11-2|.
CASSLLLLASSYNEQFF
>TRBJ2-7|TRBV9|.
CASGAGGTYEQYF
>TRBJ2-3|TRBV4-1|.
CASSQANLPTDTQYF
>TRBJ1-1|TRBV6-5|.
CASSRGQGEAFF
>TRBJ2-6|TRBV10-3|.
CAISDFGANVLTF
>TRBJ1-1|TRBV21-1|.
CASSKRFREGTATEAFF
>TRBJ2-1|TRBV7-2|.
CASSLGQNNEQFF
>TRBJ1-6|TRBV12-3/TRBV12-4|.
CASSTERNSPLHF
>TRBJ2-3|TRBV5-6|.
CASSPGLAVTDTQYF
>TRBJ2-3|TRBV7-2|.
CASSLVGLAGGLSTDTQYF
>TRBJ2-7|TRBV6-2/TRBV6-3|.
CASSSEGAYEQYF
>TRBJ2-1|TRBV6-2/TRBV6-3|.
CASSYGDSYNEQFF
>TRBJ1-4|TRBV11-2|.
CASSLGPTGWEKLFF
>TRBJ1-3|TRBV7-2|.
CASSLGQGAQGGNTIYF
>TRBJ2-1|TRBV28|.
CASSPGLGGFF
>TRBJ1-1|TRBV7-9|.
CASSLSAGGTEAFF
>TRBJ2-1|TRBV29-1|.
CSVEEDSGSSYNEQFF
>TRBJ1-5|TRBV30|.
CAWSYGTGGQPQHF
>TRBJ2-1|TRBV9|.
CASSSGQGGNEQFF
>TRBJ2-5|TRBV5-6|.
CASSPAGASGSIGQETQYF
>TRBJ2-7|TRBV2|.
CASRSTLAGGPPYEQYF
>TRBJ1-2|TRBV5-4|.
CASSLAQGQGGYTF
>TRBJ2-2|TRBV2|.
CASRGGGGLITGELFF
>TRBJ2-2|TRBV7-6|.
CASSLNRGSGWDAGELFF
>TRBJ2-7|TRBV29-1|once
CSVLGIGDRTYEQYF
>TRBJ2-2|TRBV6-2/TRBV6-3|.
CASSLGTLNTGELFF
>TRBJ1-2|TRBV10-3|.
CAISETERTNYGYTF
>TRBJ1-2|TRBV18|.
CASSPPIGQYIYGYTF
>TRBJ2-7|TRBV11-2|.
CASSLGGLGVNEQYF
>TRBJ1-1|TRBV12-3/TRBV12-4|.
CASTPDRVEAFF
>TRBJ2-5|TRBV5-5|.
CASSLNEGAGIGWETQYF
>TRBJ1-4|TRBV12-3/TRBV12-4|.
CASSWEGEKLFF
>TRBJ2-3|TRBV24-1|.
CATSDPQRDSPTDTQYF
>TRBJ1-1|TRBV5-1|.
CASSLQGASTEAFF
>TRBJ2-5|TRBV30|.
CAWRGTSGSGETQYF
>TRBJ2-1|TRBV6-2/TRBV6-3|.
CASSYSSDEQFF
>TRBJ2-7|TRBV5-6|.
CASSLGSGGAYEQYF
>TRBJ2-2|TRBV3-1/TRBV3-2|.
CASSQAGVTGELFF
>TRBJ1-1|TRBV19|.
CATWTGMNTEAFF
>TRBJ1-1|TRBV19|.
CASRSTPDRGTEAFF
>TRBJ1-2|TRBV7-9|.
CASSRGQGRNYGYTF
>TRBJ2-1|TRBV9|.
CASSAELASGAYNEQFF
>TRBJ2-7|TRBV11-2|once
CASSLVTGPSYEQYF
>TRBJ2-5|TRBV10-2|once
CASSESGEETQYF
>TRBJ2-7|TRBV2|.
CASRRWDSGIGTYEQYF
>TRBJ2-3|TRBV5-4|.
CASSPGGRYADTQYF
>TRBJ1-2|TRBV3-1/TRBV3-2|.
CASSGTGYSYGYTF
>TRBJ2-1|TRBV27|.
CASSLSLRGQGVLASYNEQFF
>TRBJ2-3|TRBV7-9|.
CASSTRLAGGVRTQYF
>TRBJ2-7|TRBV15|.
CATSSQFRDATYEQYF
>TRBJ2-5|TRBV7-7|.
CASSVLGGSSETQYF
>TRBJ2-1|TRBV5-6|.
CASSLYSGGPVHEQFF